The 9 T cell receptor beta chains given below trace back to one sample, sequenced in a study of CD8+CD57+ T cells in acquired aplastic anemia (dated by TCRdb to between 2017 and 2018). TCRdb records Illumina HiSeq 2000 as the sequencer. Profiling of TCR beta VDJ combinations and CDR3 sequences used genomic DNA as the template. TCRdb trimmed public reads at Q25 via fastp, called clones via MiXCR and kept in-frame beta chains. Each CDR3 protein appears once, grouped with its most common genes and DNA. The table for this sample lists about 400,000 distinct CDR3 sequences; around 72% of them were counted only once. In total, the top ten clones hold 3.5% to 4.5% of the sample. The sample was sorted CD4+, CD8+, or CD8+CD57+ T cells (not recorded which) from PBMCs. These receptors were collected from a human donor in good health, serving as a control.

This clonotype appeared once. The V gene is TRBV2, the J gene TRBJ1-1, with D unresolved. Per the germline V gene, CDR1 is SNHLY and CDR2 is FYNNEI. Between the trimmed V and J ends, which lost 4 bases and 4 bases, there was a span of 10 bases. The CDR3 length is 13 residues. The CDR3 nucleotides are TGTGCCAGCAGTGTAGACACAAGCACTGAAGCTTTCTTT. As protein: CASSVDTSTEAFF.

The CDR3: CASTRRLAGSYNEQFF. CDR3 nucleotide sequence: TGTGCCAGCACTAGACGACTAGCGGGCTCCTACAATGAGCAGTTCTTC. The rearrangement joins TRBV12-3 or TRBV12-4 to TRBJ2-1; 10 bases align to TRBD2. The V and J ends lost 7 bases and 0 bases, in that order; junction bases with no gene match: 6. The length of the CDR3 is 16 residues.

The CDR3 DNA reads as TGTGCCAGTAGCGTTCCAGATTTACCCCTCCACTTT. This encodes CASSVPDLPLHF. This chain links TRBV19 with TRBJ1-6; no clear D gene. The CDR3 has 12 residues. The V and J ends lost 6 bases and 12 bases respectively, with 12 bases between them. Germline loops: CDR1 LNHDA, CDR2 SQIVND (reference sequence).

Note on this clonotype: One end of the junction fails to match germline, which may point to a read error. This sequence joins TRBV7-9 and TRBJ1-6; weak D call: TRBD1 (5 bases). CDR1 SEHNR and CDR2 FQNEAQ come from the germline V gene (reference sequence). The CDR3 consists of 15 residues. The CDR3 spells CASCVARGYTAPFHF. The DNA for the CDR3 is TGTGCCAGCTGCGTTGCCCGGGGGTACACTGCACCCTTCCACTTT.

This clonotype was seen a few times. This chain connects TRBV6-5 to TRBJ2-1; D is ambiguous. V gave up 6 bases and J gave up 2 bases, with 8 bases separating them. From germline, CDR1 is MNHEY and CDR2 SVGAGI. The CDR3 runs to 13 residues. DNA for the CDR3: TGTGCCAGCAGCAATTCAGCCTACAATGAGCAGTTCTTC. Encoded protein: CASSNSAYNEQFF.

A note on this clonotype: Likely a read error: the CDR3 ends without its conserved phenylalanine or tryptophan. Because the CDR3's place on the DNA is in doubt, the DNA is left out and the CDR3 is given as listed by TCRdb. The CDR3 reads CASSAVTETQYFV. The genes are TRBV9 and TRBJ1-4. Germline CDR1 and CDR2: SGDLS and YYNGEE. The CDR3 is made up of 13 amino acids, end residues included.

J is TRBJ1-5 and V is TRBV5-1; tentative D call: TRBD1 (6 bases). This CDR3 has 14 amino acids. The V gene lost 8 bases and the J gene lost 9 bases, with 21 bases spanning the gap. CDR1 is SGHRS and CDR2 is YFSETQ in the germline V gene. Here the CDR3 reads CARDRGRATMPQHF. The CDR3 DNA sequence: TGCGCCAGAGACCGGGGGCGGGCCACTATGCCCCAGCATTTT. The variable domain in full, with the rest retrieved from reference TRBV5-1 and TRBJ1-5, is KAGVTQTPRYLIKTRGQQVTLSCSPISGHRSVSWYQQTPGQGLQFLFEYFSETQRNKGNFPGRFSGRQFSNSRSEMNVSTLELGDSALYLCARDRGRATMPQHFGDGTRLSIL.

The CDR3 loop reads CASSWGPDRNSPLHF. In nucleotides, the CDR3 is TGTGCCAGTAGTTGGGGGCCCGATCGTAATTCACCCCTCCACTTT. V and J are TRBV19 and TRBJ1-6; D is possibly TRBD1 (6 bases). Trimming removed 5 bases from V and 6 bases from J, with 14 bases in between. The CDR3 is 15 residues long. Per germline, CDR1 LNHDA and CDR2 SQIVND (reference sequence).

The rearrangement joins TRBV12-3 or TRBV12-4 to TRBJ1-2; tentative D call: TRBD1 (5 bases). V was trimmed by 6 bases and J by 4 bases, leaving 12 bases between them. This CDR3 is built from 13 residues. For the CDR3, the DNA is TGTGCCAGCAGCCCGACAGTAGGCTATGGCTACACCTTC. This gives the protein CASSPTVGYGYTF.